This is a list of T cell receptor beta chains from one sample in a study of blood T cell repertoires in COVID-19. Assay used: immunoSEQ multiplex PCR; TCRdb lists only in-frame clones, some missing. The sample lists tens of thousands of clones, 82% occurring once. Input material: peripheral blood. The receptors stem from a woman aged 60-75 years with acute or convalescent COVID-19. CDR3s include the opening cysteine and the closing phenylalanine or tryptophan. The order of the fields is clone size, D gene, V gene, J gene, CDR3 protein, CDR3 DNA. D genes are given only for firm matches. Clone size is given for some rows only: seen once, a few or many times, or a class if the clone is expanded.

few	TRBD1	TRBV27	TRBJ2-7	CASSPRQGGVEQYF	TGTGCCAGCAGTCCCAGACAGGGGGGCGTCGAGCAGTACTTC
-	TRBD2	TRBV2	TRBJ2-2	CAERGDAGELFF	TGTGCCGAGCGGGGGGACGCCGGGGAGCTGTTTTTT
-	-	TRBV7-8	TRBJ1-5	CASSPPDQPQHF	TGTGCCAGCAGCCCCCCGGATCAGCCCCAGCATTTT
-	TRBD1	TRBV6-5	TRBJ1-1	CARGQGLNTEAFF	TGTGCCAGGGGACAGGGACTAAACACTGAAGCTTTCTTT
-	TRBD1	TRBV5-1	TRBJ1-1	CASSAQGGSTEAFF	TGCGCCAGCAGCGCACAGGGGGGGAGCACTGAAGCTTTCTTT
-	-	TRBV19	TRBJ1-2	CASTWADANYGYTF	TGTGCCAGTACGTGGGCAGACGCTAACTATGGCTACACCTTC
-	-	TRBV24-1	TRBJ1-2	CATSDHVEVGYGYTF	TGTGCCACCAGTGACCACGTGGAGGTTGGCTATGGCTACACCTTC
-	-	TRBV6-5	TRBJ2-7	CASSRETGHTYEQYF	TGTGCCAGCAGTCGAGAGACAGGTCACACCTACGAGCAGTACTTC
-	-	TRBV6-1	TRBJ1-1	CASSEKIQNTEAFF	TGTGCCAGCAGTGAAAAAATACAGAACACTGAAGCTTTCTTT
few	TRBD1	TRBV12-3/TRBV12-4	TRBJ1-1	CASSSGTGPEAFF	TGTGCCAGCAGTTCCGGGACAGGCCCTGAAGCTTTCTTT
-	TRBD1	TRBV7-6	TRBJ1-6	CASSQGDRVNSPLHF	TGTGCCAGCAGCCAAGGGGACAGGGTTAATTCACCCCTCCACTTT
few	TRBD1	TRBV19	TRBJ1-1	CASSGQASDTEAFF	TGTGCCAGTAGTGGACAGGCGTCGGACACTGAAGCTTTCTTT
-	TRBD1	TRBV19	TRBJ2-5	CASSMARGETQYF	TGTGCCAGTAGTATGGCCAGGGGGGAGACCCAGTACTTC
-	TRBD1	TRBV2	TRBJ1-2	CASSGGQGFYGYTF	TGTGCCAGCAGTGGTGGACAGGGTTTTTATGGCTACACCTTC
-	-	TRBV21-1	TRBJ1-1	CASSNGGGRTEAFF	TGTGCCAGCAGCAATGGCGGGGGGCGCACTGAAGCTTTCTTT
-	TRBD2	TRBV7-8	TRBJ2-5	CASSLGSRGDGETQYF	TGTGCCAGCAGCTTAGGATCGCGGGGGGACGGAGAGACCCAGTACTTC
-	-	TRBV5-1	TRBJ2-7	CASSLTTGGAYEQYF	TGCGCCAGCAGCTTGACCACAGGGGGGGCCTACGAGCAGTACTTC